Reported below is one T cell receptor (beta chain). The data originate from a study of T cell responses to AZD1222 COVID-19 vaccine. Sequencing used immunoSEQ multiplex PCR; TCRdb keeps in-frame clones, though not all of them. The table shows more than 100,000 clones, with around 92% occurring only once. The CDR3 length is 14 residues. V lost 0 bases, J lost 1 base, and 6 bases lay in between. Germline V gene sequence: CDR1 SGHRS, CDR2 YFSETQ. The chain joins TRBV5-1 to TRBJ2-3; no clear D gene. Source: peripheral blood, taken on day 0 of AZD1222 vaccination. The sequence derives from an adult in good health. In DNA, the CDR3 is TGCGCCAGCAGCTTGGAACACGGCACAGATACGCAGTATTTT. This encodes CASSLEHGTDTQYF.